The 9 T cell receptor beta chains reported below all come from one sample, sequenced in a study of T-cell reconstitution after alpha-beta-depleted transplantation in children. As it was prepared, the TCRbeta library received unique molecular identifiers. MiXCR, run by TCRdb on the PCR reads, gives a single entry per CDR3 protein. This sample yields a few hundred thousand distinct CDR3 sequences, of which about a tenth are seen a single time; 7.5% belongs to the top ten. The material sequenced was PBMCs, taken before TCRalphabeta/CD19-depleted stem cell transplant. The origin of the receptors is a boy under two years old with acute myeloid leukemia, due to receive a stem cell transplant.

This chain uses TRBV7-2 with TRBJ2-7; 7 nucleotides agree with TRBD1. The V gene end was trimmed by 4 bases and the J gene end by 6 bases; junction bases not matched to a gene: 12. The CDR3 consists of 15 residues. CDR1 SGHTA and CDR2 FQGNSA come from the germline V gene. The CDR3 loop reads CASSSYRDSVVEQYF. CDR3 in DNA: TGTGCCAGCAGCTCCTACAGGGACAGCGTGGTCGAGCAGTACTTC.

This clonotype appeared many times. The genes are TRBV5-1 and TRBJ2-2, with TRBD2 identical over 12 bases. V was clipped by 5 bases and J by 6 bases; unmatched bases: 8. Germline-derived CDR1 and CDR2 are SGHRS and YFSETQ. The CDR3 consists of 16 residues. Here the CDR3 reads CASRPTSGSAAGELFF. The CDR3 nucleotides read TGCGCCAGCAGGCCGACTAGCGGGAGTGCCGCCGGGGAGCTGTTTTTT.

This clonotype showed up many times. The chain carries TRBV5-1 and TRBJ1-3, with TRBD1 as a possible D gene (5 bases). The CDR3 is 14 amino acids. The germline V gene encodes CDR1 SGHRS and CDR2 YFSETQ. Trimming stripped 6 bases from V and 0 bases from J, with 10 bases between. The CDR3 coding sequence is TGCGCCAGCACCGACAGTCCCTCTGGAAACACCATATATTTT. Translated, it gives CASTDSPSGNTIYF.

For this clonotype: A much more abundant neighbour one base away suggests this may be a read error. The rearrangement links TRBV7-7 to TRBJ2-2, with a weak D call TRBD1 (6 bases). Germline V CDR1 and CDR2: SSHAT, FNYEAQ (reference sequence). The CDR3 consists of 13 residues. This chain's CDR3 is CATRGTSPRELSF. DNA for the CDR3: TGTGCTACCAGGGGTACTTCACCGAGGGAGCTGTCTTTT.

Ten or more counts support this clonotype. The gene calls are TRBV4-3 and TRBJ2-7; 9 positions agree with TRBD2. CDR1 LGHNA and CDR2 YSLEER come from the germline V gene. J was trimmed by 2 bases and V by 0 bases; bases with no gene match: 8. There are 17 residues in the CDR3. DNA of the CDR3: TGCGCCAGCAGCCAAGACAAAGGATCTAGCGGGGCCTACGAGCAGTACTTC. Protein sequence: CASSQDKGSSGAYEQYF.

Ten or more counts support this clonotype. V gene TRBV10-3 combines with J gene TRBJ2-1; perhaps TRBD2 as D (7 bases). Per the germline V gene, CDR1 is ENHRY and CDR2 is SYGVKD. CDR3 length: 13 amino acids. Trimming left V 4 bases short and J 8 bases short, with 12 bases between. CDR3 DNA sequence: TGTGCCATCAGTGGAGGGGGGGTCGATGAGCAGTTCTTC. Protein product: CAISGGGVDEQFF.

This clonotype occurred many times. The chain carries TRBV6-5 and TRBJ1-2; TRBD1 matches 9 bases. Trimming at V came to 0 bases and at J to 3 bases, leaving 8 bases not matched to a gene. This CDR3 region has 17 residues. Per germline, CDR1 MNHEY and CDR2 SVGAGI. CDR3 nucleotides: TGTGCCAGCAGTTACTCTAACAGGGGGCGCGGGTACTATGGCTACACCTTC. The encoded protein is CASSYSNRGRGYYGYTF.

This clonotype was counted at least ten times. The chain combines TRBV29-1 with TRBJ2-7, with 8 nucleotides matching TRBD2. CDR3 length: 15 residues. With 5 bases clipped from V and 0 bases from J, the junction kept 9 bases outside the gene matches. Germline loops: CDR1 SQVTM, CDR2 ANQGSEA. The CDR3 here is CSVLHLLADSYEQYF. Here the CDR3 DNA reads TGCAGCGTTCTTCATCTACTAGCGGACTCCTACGAGCAGTACTTC.

The V call is TRBV12-3 or TRBV12-4, the J call TRBJ1-5; 8 nucleotides match TRBD1. V lost 7 bases and J lost 2; bases outside the gene matches: 7. This CDR3 spans 15 amino acids. CDR3 loop: CASTTGAWGNQPQHF. In nucleotides, the CDR3 is TGTGCCAGCACGACAGGGGCGTGGGGCAATCAGCCCCAGCATTTT.